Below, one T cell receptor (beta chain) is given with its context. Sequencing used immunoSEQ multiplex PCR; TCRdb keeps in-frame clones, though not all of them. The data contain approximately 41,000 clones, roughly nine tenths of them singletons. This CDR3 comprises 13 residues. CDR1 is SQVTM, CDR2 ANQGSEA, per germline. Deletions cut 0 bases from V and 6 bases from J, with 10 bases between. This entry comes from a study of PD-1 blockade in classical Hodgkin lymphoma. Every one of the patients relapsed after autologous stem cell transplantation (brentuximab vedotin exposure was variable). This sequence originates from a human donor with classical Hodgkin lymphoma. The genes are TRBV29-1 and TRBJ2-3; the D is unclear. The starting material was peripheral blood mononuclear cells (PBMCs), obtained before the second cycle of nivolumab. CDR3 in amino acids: CSVEEVVRDTQYF. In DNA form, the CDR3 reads TGCAGCGTTGAAGAGGTAGTTAGGGATACGCAGTATTTT.